The present T cell receptor beta chain was sequenced within a study of circulating CD8 cells and anti-PD-1 response in melanoma. Study-level information: Patients received intravenous nivolumab, 3 mg/kg, every 2 weeks. Six of 13 patients had prior targeted therapy or immunotherapy; seven did not. Points from the study as a whole: Diversity ranked highest in DNEG and lowest in TIGIT subsets. Patients included both untreated and previously treated individuals.

Using approximately 14 ng of total RNA, TCR libraries were made with the QIAseq Immune Repertoire TCR panel. TCRdb passed the reads through MiXCR, listing each CDR3 protein once. The data hold about 2,400 distinct CDR3 sequences, with roughly 6.8% observed a single time. This CDR3 comprises 13 residues. V was cut by 8 bases and J by 2 bases, with 13 bases left in between. Germline assignment: CDR1 SNHLY and CDR2 FYNNEI. Four subsets defined by PD-1 and/or TIGIT were sorted from live CD3+CD8+TCRalphabeta+ cells. This clonotype is categorized as medium-sized. As yet, its antigen is unknown. This specimen consisted of CD8+ T cells from PBMCs, obtained at baseline or after one month of anti-PD-1 therapy (not recorded which). The V call is TRBV2, the J call TRBJ2-7; D gene uncertain. The sequence derives from a human donor with melanoma. DNA of the CDR3: TGTGCCAGCGTTGCGGCAGGCACCTACGAGCAGTACTTC. This codes for CASVAAGTYEQYF.